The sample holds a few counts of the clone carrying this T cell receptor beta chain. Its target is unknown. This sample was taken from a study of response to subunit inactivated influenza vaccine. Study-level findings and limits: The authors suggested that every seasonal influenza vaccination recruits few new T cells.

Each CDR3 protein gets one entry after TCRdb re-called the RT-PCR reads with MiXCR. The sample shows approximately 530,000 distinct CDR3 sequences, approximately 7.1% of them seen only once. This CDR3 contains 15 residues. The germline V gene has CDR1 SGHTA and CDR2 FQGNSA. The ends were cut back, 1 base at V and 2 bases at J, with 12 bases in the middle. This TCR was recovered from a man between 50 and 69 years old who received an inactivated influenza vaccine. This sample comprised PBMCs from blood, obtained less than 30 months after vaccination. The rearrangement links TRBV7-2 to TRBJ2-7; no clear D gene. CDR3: CASSLDQGTAYEQYF. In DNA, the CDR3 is TGTGCCAGCAGCTTAGACCAAGGCACAGCCTACGAGCAGTACTTC.